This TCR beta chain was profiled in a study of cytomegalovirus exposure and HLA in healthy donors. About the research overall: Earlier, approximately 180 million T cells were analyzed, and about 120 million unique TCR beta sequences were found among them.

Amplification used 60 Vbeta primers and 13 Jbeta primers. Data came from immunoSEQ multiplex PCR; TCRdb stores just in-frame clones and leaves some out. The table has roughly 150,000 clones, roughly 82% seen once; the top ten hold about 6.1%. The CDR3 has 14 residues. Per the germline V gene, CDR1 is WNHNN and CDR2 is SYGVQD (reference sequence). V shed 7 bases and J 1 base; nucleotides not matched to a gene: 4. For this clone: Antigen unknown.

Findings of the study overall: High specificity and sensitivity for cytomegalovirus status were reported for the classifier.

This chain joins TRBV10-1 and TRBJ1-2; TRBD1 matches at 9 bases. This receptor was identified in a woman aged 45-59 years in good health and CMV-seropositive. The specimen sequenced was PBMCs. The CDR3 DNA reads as TGCGCCAGCACTGGGACAGGGCATAACTATGGCTACACCTTC. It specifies CASTGTGHNYGYTF.